One T cell receptor beta chain is described in this entry. These data come from a study of memory CD4+ T cells and cytomegalovirus serostatus. About the study: Of the healthy Belgian adults, roughly ten were CMV seropositive and more than 20 seronegative.

The sort gate was single viable CD3+CD4+CD8-CD45RO+ cells for memory CD4+ T cells. The germline V gene encodes CDR1 SGHAT and CDR2 FQNNGV. The CDR3 is 14 amino acids. V was cut by 2 bases and J by 0 bases, with 8 bases left in between. Data came from immunoSEQ multiplex PCR; TCRdb stores just in-frame clones and leaves some out. The sample carries some 30,000 clones, approximately 72% recorded once. The source is an adult in good health and CMV-seronegative. Some clones in this sample may be carry-over from other donors' samples. V is TRBV11-2 and J is TRBJ2-7, with no clear D. The sample comprised memory CD4+ T cells from blood. CDR3 region: CASSLLIDSYEQYF. In DNA form, the CDR3 reads TGTGCCAGCAGCTTACTGATAGACTCCTACGAGCAGTACTTC.